This T cell receptor beta chain appears in the sequencing data of a study of T cell repertoires in cytomegalovirus infection. About the study: Through public TCR beta signatures, both CMV infection and matching HLA type were indicated.

The CDR3 has 15 residues. CDR1 is SGHTA, CDR2 FQGNSA, per germline. TCRdb passed the reads through MiXCR, listing each CDR3 protein once. The sample lists fewer than 950,000 distinct CDR3 sequences, 30% to 35% occurring once. Comments on this clonotype: Its cognate antigen is unknown. One end of the junction is discordant with germline, which a read error may explain.

The material sequenced was cultured CD8+ T cells from PBMCs, taken from culture after CMV antigen stimulation. This receptor was obtained from a human donor in good health (CMV status not recorded). Some clones in this sample may be carry-over from other donors' samples. The chain links TRBV7-2 to TRBJ2-1; 8 bases align to TRBD2. CDR3 DNA sequence: TGTGCCAGAAGCTCCCGTCAGCGGGGGAACAATGAGCAGTTCTTC. As protein: CARSSRQRGNNEQFF.